This T cell receptor beta chain originates from a study of cytomegalovirus exposure and HLA in healthy donors. Study-level points and caveats: The number of N-insertions in an Asian-associated ancestry cluster was reportedly below the 666-donor mean in a later analysis. Researchers catalogued some 160 TCR beta chains as cytomegalovirus-associated. Most TCR sequences showed up rarely, but some public TCRs showed up in many donors.

V was clipped by 5 bases and J by 15 bases; unmatched bases: 7. There are 11 residues in the CDR3. Germline V gives CDR1 SGHAT, CDR2 FQNNGV. As regards this clone: Its antigen is currently unknown.

Vbeta (60) and Jbeta (13) primers were used in the PCR. Produced via immunoSEQ multiplex PCR; TCRdb's table is partial and in-frame only. The sample contains 150,000 to 200,000 clones, 75% to 85% of which appear only once. The sample taken for sequencing was PBMCs. This sequence joins TRBV11-2 and TRBJ2-1, with 7 positions matching TRBD1. This clonotype was sampled from a man aged 50 or older in good health and CMV-seropositive. The CDR3: CASSTGTERFF. The CDR3 nucleotides read TGTGCCAGCAGCACCGGGACAGAACGGTTCTTC.